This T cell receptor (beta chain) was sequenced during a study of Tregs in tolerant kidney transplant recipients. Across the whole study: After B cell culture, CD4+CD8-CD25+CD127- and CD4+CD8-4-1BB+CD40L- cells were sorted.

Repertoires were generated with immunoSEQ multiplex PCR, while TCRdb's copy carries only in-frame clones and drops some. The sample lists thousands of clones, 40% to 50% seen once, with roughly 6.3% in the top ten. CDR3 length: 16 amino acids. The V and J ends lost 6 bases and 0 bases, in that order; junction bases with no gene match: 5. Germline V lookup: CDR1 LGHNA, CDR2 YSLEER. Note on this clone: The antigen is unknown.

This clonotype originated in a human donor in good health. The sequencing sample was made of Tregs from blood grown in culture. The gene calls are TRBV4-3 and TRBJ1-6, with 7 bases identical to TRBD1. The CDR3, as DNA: TGCGCCAGCAGTCAACAGGGGCGCTCCTATAATTCACCCCTCCACTTT. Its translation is CASSQQGRSYNSPLHF.